A single T cell receptor (beta chain) is shown here with its context. The sample originates from a study of blood T cell repertoires in COVID-19. About the study: Sources were T cells, B-cell-depleted T cells, or PBMCs; the material itself was cDNA or gDNA.

Study members were between roughly 18 and 89 years old and lived in roughly 24 US regions. In the study's own analysis: Counts of nucleated cells, estimated from reference gene primer amplification, were obtained. Data came from immunoSEQ multiplex PCR; TCRdb stores just in-frame clones and leaves some out. Clonal size and the V and J genes are those of that table, whereas D and trimming came from the DNA. The sample lists 250,000 or so clones, approximately 89% occurring once. Material: PBMCs or T cells enriched from blood (not recorded which). The clonotype comes from a man aged 40-55 years who had been exposed to COVID-19.

The CDR3 region has the DNA TGCGCCAGCAGCCCCGGTGGGGGGTCCTACGAGCAGTACTTC. This translates into CASSPGGGSYEQYF. This chain joins TRBV5-1 and TRBJ2-7; possible D gene TRBD2, 6 bases. The CDR3 has 14 residues. Trimming stripped 4 bases from V and 1 base from J, with 12 bases between. CDR1 is SGHRS and CDR2 is YFSETQ in the germline V gene.